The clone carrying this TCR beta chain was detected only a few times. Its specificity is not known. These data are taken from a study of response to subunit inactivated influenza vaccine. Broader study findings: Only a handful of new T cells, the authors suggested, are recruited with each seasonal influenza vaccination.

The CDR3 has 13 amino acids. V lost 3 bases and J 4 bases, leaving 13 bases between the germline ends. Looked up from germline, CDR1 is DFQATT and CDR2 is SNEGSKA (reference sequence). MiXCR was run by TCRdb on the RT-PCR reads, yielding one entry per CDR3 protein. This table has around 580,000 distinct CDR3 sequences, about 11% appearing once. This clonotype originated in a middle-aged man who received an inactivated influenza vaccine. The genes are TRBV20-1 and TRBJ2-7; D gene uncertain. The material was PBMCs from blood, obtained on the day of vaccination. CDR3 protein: CSARVGSLYEQYF. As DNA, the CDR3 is TGCAGTGCTAGGGTGGGCAGTTTATACGAGCAGTACTTC.